This T cell receptor beta chain derives from a study of a mutant IDH1 vaccine in newly diagnosed glioma. For the study at large: Pretreatment consisted of radiotherapy, temozolomide, or both, with most receiving both. Week 35 was assigned to visit V12, and week 47 was assigned to visit V13.

There are a few counts of this clone. No antigen is known for it. Study results and caveats: Apparently unrelated to pseudoprogression were changes in the top peripheral T cell clonotypes.

Produced via immunoSEQ multiplex PCR; TCRdb's table is partial and in-frame only. The sample lists around 53,000 clones; around 80% were seen once. Time point described: week 35, safety follow-up. Every single dose of the vaccine, 300 ug of mutant IDH1 20-mer peptide, came with topical imiquimod. Newly diagnosed WHO grade 3 or 4 IDH1-mutant, ATRX-lost astrocytomas were identified in the donors. V gave up 3 bases and J gave up 0 bases; unmatched junction bases: 8. From germline, CDR1 is SGDLS and CDR2 YYNGEE. The CDR3 contains 17 residues. The chain links TRBV9 to TRBJ2-1, with 8 bases matching TRBD1. Here the sequenced sample was PBMCs, taken from a glioma patient whose treatment included an IDH1 peptide vaccine. The clonotype comes from a man in his forties with glioma. CDR3 bases: TGTGCCAGCAGCGGCGGATCAACAGGGGGCTCCTACAATGAGCAGTTCTTC. Encoded protein: CASSGGSTGGSYNEQFF.